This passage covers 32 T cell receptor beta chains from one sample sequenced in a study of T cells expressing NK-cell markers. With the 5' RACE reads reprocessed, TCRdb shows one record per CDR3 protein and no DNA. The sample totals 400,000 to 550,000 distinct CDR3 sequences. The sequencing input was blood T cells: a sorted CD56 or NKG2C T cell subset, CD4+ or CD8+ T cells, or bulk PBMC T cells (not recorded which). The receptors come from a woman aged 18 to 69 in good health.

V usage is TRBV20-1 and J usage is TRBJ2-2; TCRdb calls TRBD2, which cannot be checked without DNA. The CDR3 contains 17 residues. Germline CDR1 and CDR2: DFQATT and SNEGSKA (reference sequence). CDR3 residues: CSARDRGASGRSWELFF.

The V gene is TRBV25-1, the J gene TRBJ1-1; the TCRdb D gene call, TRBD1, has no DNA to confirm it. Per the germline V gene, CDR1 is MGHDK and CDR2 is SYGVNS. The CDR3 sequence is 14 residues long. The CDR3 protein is CASIKTGTGTEAFF.

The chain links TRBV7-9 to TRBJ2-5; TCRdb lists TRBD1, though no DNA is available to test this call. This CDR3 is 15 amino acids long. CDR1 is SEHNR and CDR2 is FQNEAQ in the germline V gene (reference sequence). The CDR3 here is CASSSGWDNQETQYF.

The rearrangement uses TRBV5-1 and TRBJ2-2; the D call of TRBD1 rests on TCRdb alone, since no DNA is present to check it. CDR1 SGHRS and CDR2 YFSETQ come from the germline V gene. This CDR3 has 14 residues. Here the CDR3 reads CASSPDRETGELFF.

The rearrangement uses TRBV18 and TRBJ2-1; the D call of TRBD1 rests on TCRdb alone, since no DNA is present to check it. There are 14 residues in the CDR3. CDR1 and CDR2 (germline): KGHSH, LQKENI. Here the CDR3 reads CASSPQAGGNEQFF.

The chain's CDR3 is CATSRGTGAATGELFF. The chain has TRBV15 and TRBJ2-2; without DNA, the TCRdb call of TRBD1 cannot be checked. This CDR3 is built from 16 residues. Per the germline V gene, CDR1 is LNHNV and CDR2 is YYDKDF (reference sequence).

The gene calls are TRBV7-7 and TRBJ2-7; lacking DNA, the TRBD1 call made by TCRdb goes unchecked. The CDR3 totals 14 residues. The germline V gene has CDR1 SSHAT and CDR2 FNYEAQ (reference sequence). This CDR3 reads CASSPGQGTYEQYF.

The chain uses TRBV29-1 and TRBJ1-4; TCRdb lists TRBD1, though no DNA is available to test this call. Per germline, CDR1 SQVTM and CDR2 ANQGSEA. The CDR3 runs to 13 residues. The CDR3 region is CSVEGRGPEKLFF.

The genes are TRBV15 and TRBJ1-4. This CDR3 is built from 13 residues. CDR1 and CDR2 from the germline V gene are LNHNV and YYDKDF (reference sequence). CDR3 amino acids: CATKAAINEKLFF.

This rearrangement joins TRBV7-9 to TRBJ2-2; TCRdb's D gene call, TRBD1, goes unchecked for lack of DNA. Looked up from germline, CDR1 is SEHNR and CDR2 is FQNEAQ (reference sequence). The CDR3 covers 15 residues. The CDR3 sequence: CASHTGMANTGELFF.

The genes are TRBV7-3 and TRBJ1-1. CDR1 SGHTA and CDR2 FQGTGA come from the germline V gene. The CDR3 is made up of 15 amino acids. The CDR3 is CASSLLGAANTEAFF.

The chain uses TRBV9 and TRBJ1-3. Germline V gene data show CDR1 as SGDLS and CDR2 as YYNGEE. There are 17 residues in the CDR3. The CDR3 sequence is CASSFRGTGSSGNTIYF.

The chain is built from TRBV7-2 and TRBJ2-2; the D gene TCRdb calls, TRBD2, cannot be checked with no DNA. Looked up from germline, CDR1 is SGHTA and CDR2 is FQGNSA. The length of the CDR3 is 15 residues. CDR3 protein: CASSQVEGPTGELFF.

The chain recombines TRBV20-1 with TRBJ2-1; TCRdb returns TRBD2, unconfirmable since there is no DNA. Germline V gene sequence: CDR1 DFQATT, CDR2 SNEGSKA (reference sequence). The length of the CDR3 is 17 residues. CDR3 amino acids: CSARGRVGGQAYNEQFF.

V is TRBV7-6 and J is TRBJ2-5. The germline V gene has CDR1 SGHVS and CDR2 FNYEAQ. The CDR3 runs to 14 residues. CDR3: CASSLAPSQETQYF.

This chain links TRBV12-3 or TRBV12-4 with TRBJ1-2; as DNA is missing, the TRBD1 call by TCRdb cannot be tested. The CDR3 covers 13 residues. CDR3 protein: CASTRQVLDGYTF.

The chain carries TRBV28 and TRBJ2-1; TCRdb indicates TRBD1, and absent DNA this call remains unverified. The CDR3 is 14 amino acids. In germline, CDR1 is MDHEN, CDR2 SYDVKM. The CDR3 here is CASSLEGTINEQFF.

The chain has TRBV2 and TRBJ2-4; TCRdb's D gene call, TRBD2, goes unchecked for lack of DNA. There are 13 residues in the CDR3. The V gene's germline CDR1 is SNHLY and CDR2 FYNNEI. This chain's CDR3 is CASEGPSRGIQYF.

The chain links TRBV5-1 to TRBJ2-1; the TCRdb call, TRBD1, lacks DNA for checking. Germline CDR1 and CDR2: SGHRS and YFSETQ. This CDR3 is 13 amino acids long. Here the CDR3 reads CASSLARGPLGVF. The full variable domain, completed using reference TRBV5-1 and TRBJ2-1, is KAGVTQTPRYLIKTRGQQVTLSCSPISGHRSVSWYQQTPGQGLQFLFEYFSETQRNKGNFPGRFSGRQFSNSRSEMNVSTLELGDSALYLCASSLARGPLGVFGPGTRLTVL.

The CDR3 spells CASKPVTGDYEQYF. The chain links TRBV27 to TRBJ2-7; without DNA, the TCRdb call of TRBD1 cannot be checked. The length of the CDR3 is 14 residues. CDR1 MNHEY and CDR2 SMNVEV come from the germline V gene (reference sequence).

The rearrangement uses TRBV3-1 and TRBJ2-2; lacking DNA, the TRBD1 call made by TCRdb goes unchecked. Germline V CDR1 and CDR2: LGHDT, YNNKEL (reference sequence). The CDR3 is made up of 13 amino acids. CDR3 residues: CASSHRDTGELFF.

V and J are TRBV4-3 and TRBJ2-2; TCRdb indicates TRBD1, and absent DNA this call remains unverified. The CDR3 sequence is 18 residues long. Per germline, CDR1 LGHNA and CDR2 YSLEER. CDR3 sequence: CASSQDLPGGTNTGELFF.

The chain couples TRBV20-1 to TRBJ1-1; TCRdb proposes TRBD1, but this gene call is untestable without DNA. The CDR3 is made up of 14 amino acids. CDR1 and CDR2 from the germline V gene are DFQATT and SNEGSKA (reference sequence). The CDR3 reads CSAESGQGDTEAFF.

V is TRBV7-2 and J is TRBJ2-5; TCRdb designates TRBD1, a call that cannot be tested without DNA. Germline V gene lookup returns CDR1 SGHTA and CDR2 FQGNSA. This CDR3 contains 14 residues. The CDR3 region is CASSLALLPGPQYF. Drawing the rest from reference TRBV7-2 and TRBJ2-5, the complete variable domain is GAGVSQSPSNKVTEKGKDVELRCDPISGHTALYWYRQSLGQGLEFLIYFQGNSAPDKSGLPSDRFSAERTGGSVSTLTIQRTQQEDSAVYLCASSLALLPGPQYFGPGTRLLVL.

The CDR3 loop reads CSARDGPGGYTF. The chain recombines TRBV20-1 with TRBJ1-2; TCRdb proposes TRBD1, but this gene call is untestable without DNA. This CDR3 is 12 amino acids long. CDR1 DFQATT and CDR2 SNEGSKA come from the germline V gene (reference sequence).

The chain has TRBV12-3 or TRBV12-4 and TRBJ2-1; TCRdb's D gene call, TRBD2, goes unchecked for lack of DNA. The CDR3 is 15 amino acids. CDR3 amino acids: CASSFLRGGNNEQFF.

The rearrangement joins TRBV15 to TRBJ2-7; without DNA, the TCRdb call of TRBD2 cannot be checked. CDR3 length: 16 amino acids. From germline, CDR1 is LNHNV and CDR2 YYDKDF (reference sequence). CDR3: CATSRSSGSAYYEQYF.

This CDR3 reads CSVEGLLGGEQFF. V is TRBV29-1 and J is TRBJ2-1; the D call from TCRdb, TRBD2, cannot be confirmed without DNA. Germline V gene sequence: CDR1 SQVTM, CDR2 ANQGSEA. This CDR3 is 13 amino acids long.

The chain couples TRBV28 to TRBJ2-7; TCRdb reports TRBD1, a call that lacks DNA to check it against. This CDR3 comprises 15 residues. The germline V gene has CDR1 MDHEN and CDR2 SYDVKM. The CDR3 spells CASSLWTGVSNEQYF.

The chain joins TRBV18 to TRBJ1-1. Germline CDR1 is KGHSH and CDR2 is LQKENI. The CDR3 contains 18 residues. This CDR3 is CASSPLSSALGRRTEAFF.

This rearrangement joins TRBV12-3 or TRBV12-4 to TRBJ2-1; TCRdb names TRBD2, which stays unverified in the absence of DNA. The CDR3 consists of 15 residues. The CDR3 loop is CAITGLFSLNNEQFF.

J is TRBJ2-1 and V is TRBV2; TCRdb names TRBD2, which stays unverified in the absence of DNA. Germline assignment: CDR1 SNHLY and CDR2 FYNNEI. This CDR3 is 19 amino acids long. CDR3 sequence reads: CASSEPILPTSGSVREQFF.